A single sample gave rise to the 30 T cell receptor beta chains below, sequenced in a study of CXCR3-negative and CXCR3-positive naive CD8 T cells. Via 5' RACE with UMI labels, TRB cDNA libraries were prepared. TCRdb re-called the 5' RACE reads; one entry per CDR3 protein, DNA not given. The table for this sample gives 50,000 to 60,000 distinct CDR3 sequences. The sample comprised naive CXCR3- CD8+ T cells from blood. As for subset: CD45RO-CCR7+CD27+CD95- naive CD8+ T cells lacking CXCR3 (TNR3-). The receptors shown here come from a human donor in good health. Some clones in this sample may be carry-over from other donors' samples.

The gene calls are TRBV27 and TRBJ2-5; TCRdb calls TRBD1, which cannot be checked without DNA. Germline values: CDR1 MNHEY, CDR2 SMNVEV (reference sequence). The CDR3 sequence is 14 residues long. CDR3 sequence: CASRVGDWEETQYF.

This chain connects TRBV28 to TRBJ2-5; TCRdb gives TRBD1 as the D gene, but with no DNA this cannot be confirmed. This CDR3 has 14 amino acids. Looked up from germline, CDR1 is MDHEN and CDR2 is SYDVKM. This chain's CDR3 is CASSLLDREETQYF. Drawing the rest from reference TRBV28 and TRBJ2-5, the complete variable domain is DVKVTQSSRYLVKRTGEKVFLECVQDMDHENMFWYRQDPGLGLRLIYFSYDVKMKEKGDIPEGYSVSREKKERFSLILESASTNQTSMYLCASSLLDREETQYFGPGTRLLVL.

CDR3 sequence reads: CASRPGLLTDTQYF. The chain recombines TRBV27 with TRBJ2-3; TCRdb's D call, TRBD2, is unchecked because there is no DNA. Germline values: CDR1 MNHEY, CDR2 SMNVEV (reference sequence). CDR3 length equals 14 residues.

The chain joins TRBV20-1 to TRBJ2-2; without DNA, the TCRdb call of TRBD1 cannot be checked. CDR1 is DFQATT, CDR2 SNEGSKA, per germline (reference sequence). The CDR3 consists of 15 residues. CDR3 sequence reads: CSARDQGSGTGELFF.

According to its frequency, this clonotype is medium-sized. V gene TRBV29-1 combines with J gene TRBJ2-1; no DNA is available, so the TRBD1 call from TCRdb remains unchecked. CDR1 and CDR2 from the germline V gene are SQVTM and ANQGSEA. The CDR3 sequence is 16 residues long. The CDR3 spells CSVELGRGHSYNEQFF.

This chain joins TRBV20-1 and TRBJ2-1; there is no DNA to check the TCRdb D call of TRBD2. The germline V gene has CDR1 DFQATT and CDR2 SNEGSKA (reference sequence). The CDR3 has 17 amino acids. The CDR3 region is CSASSVGTFLSYNEQFF.

The genes are TRBV7-9 and TRBJ2-5; TCRdb designates TRBD2, a call that cannot be tested without DNA. Germline V gene sequence: CDR1 SEHNR, CDR2 FQNEAQ (reference sequence). This CDR3 region has 12 residues. The CDR3 sequence: CASSPAGETQYF.

J is TRBJ2-2 and V is TRBV6-5. The germline V gene has CDR1 MNHEY and CDR2 SVGAGI. The CDR3 is 13 residues long. The CDR3 loop is CASSYSSAGELFF.

Here the CDR3 reads CASSFNGNVDNEQFF. This sequence joins TRBV7-2 and TRBJ2-1. Germline lookup yields CDR1 SGHTA and CDR2 FQGNSA. The CDR3 is 15 residues long.

This chain links TRBV7-3 with TRBJ2-1; without DNA, the TCRdb call of TRBD1 cannot be checked. The CDR3 is made up of 16 amino acids. From germline, CDR1 is SGHTA and CDR2 FQGTGA. The CDR3 spells CASSLSAGTGWYEQFF.

The chain links TRBV4-2 to TRBJ2-7; there is no DNA to check the TCRdb D call of TRBD1. CDR1 LGHNA and CDR2 YNFKEQ come from the germline V gene. The length of the CDR3 is 14 residues. This chain's CDR3 is CASSPQGGWGEQYF.

The CDR3 protein is CASSRTVVNEKLFF. This chain joins TRBV7-8 and TRBJ1-4; TCRdb's D call, TRBD1, is unchecked because there is no DNA. This CDR3 region has 14 residues. CDR1 is SGHVS, CDR2 FQNEAQ, per germline.

The chain is built from TRBV6-2 or TRBV6-3 and TRBJ2-3; there is no DNA to check the TCRdb D call of TRBD1. Germline V gives CDR1 MNHEY, CDR2 SVGEGT. The CDR3 totals 16 residues. The CDR3: CASTKTGRLQWDTQYF.

The chain couples TRBV7-8 to TRBJ1-2. Per germline, CDR1 SGHVS and CDR2 FQNEAQ. The CDR3 totals 15 residues. CDR3 loop: CASSRGRDGVGGYTF.

The chain employs TRBV7-9 and TRBJ2-7; TCRdb names TRBD1, which stays unverified in the absence of DNA. The CDR3 has 17 residues. CDR1 SEHNR and CDR2 FQNEAQ come from the germline V gene (reference sequence). The CDR3: CASSLGEVADDTYEQYF.

The chain has TRBV28 and TRBJ2-7. This CDR3 comprises 13 residues. Germline CDR1 and CDR2: MDHEN and SYDVKM. The CDR3 sequence: CASTWGRSYEQYF.

This chain links TRBV12-3 or TRBV12-4 with TRBJ2-5; TCRdb's D call of TRBD1 is untestable without DNA. This CDR3 is built from 13 residues. The CDR3 sequence is CASSPGGVQTQYF.

The chain combines TRBV5-1 with TRBJ2-4; absent DNA, TCRdb's TRBD1 call cannot be checked. Germline-derived CDR1 and CDR2 are SGHRS and YFSETQ. The CDR3 totals 16 residues. The CDR3: CASSLAPGQSKNIQYF.

The chain joins TRBV7-7 to TRBJ2-3; TCRdb reports TRBD2, a call that lacks DNA to check it against. Germline V gene data show CDR1 as SSHAT and CDR2 as FNYEAQ (reference sequence). The CDR3 runs to 16 residues. The CDR3: CASSLLAGGNTDTQYF.

The V and J genes are TRBV11-2 and TRBJ2-7; TCRdb returns TRBD1, unconfirmable since there is no DNA. This CDR3 has 15 amino acids. Germline V CDR1 and CDR2: SGHAT, FQNNGV. CDR3 protein: CASSLGGQVLLEQYF.

This chain connects TRBV7-8 to TRBJ2-2; the D gene TCRdb calls, TRBD1, cannot be checked with no DNA. The CDR3 is 17 amino acids. Germline CDR1 reads SGHVS; CDR2 reads FQNEAQ. CDR3 in amino acids: CASSFNDRKANTGELFF.

V gene TRBV6-1 combines with J gene TRBJ2-5. Germline loops: CDR1 MNHNS, CDR2 SASEGT. The CDR3 is made up of 15 amino acids. The CDR3 loop reads CASSADTKTQETQYF.

The chain carries TRBV28 and TRBJ2-5; there is no DNA to check the TCRdb D call of TRBD2. This CDR3 comprises 16 residues. Per germline, CDR1 MDHEN and CDR2 SYDVKM. The CDR3 here is CASRIHRAGDQETQYF.

The V call is TRBV29-1, the J call TRBJ1-2. Germline V gene data show CDR1 as SQVTM and CDR2 as ANQGSEA. The CDR3 spans 14 residues. CDR3 in amino acids: CSIEGTADDYGYTF.

V and J are TRBV27 and TRBJ2-7; the D call from TCRdb, TRBD1, cannot be confirmed without DNA. Germline-derived CDR1 and CDR2 are MNHEY and SMNVEV (reference sequence). The CDR3 totals 11 residues. The CDR3 sequence: CASSGGYEQYF.

The chain employs TRBV6-2 or TRBV6-3 and TRBJ2-1. This CDR3 has 11 residues. The germline V gene has CDR1 MNHEY and CDR2 SVGEGT. CDR3 protein: CASSQPHEQFF.

By frequency, this clonotype registers medium-sized. The CDR3 is CASSPSEAEAFF. The chain joins TRBV18 to TRBJ1-1. Looked up from germline, CDR1 is KGHSH and CDR2 is LQKENI. The CDR3 is 12 residues long.

The chain combines TRBV5-1 with TRBJ1-2. This CDR3 is built from 13 residues. CDR1 is SGHRS and CDR2 is YFSETQ in the germline V gene. The CDR3 sequence: CASSLDINYGYTF.

V is TRBV27 and J is TRBJ2-7; the D call from TCRdb, TRBD1, cannot be confirmed without DNA. Germline CDR1 reads MNHEY; CDR2 reads SMNVEV (reference sequence). The CDR3 covers 14 residues. The CDR3 sequence: CASSLATGFYEQYF.

The chain recombines TRBV28 with TRBJ2-1; TCRdb designates TRBD2, a call that cannot be tested without DNA. This CDR3 has 14 amino acids. CDR1 is MDHEN, CDR2 SYDVKM, per germline. This chain's CDR3 is CASSLGTSLDEQFF.